Presented here are 27 T cell receptor beta chains from one specimen sequenced in a study of blood T cell repertoires in COVID-19. Here immunoSEQ multiplex PCR was the method, and the copy in TCRdb shows in-frame clones only, minus some. Of 300,000 to 450,000 clones in the sample, around 87% were seen once. Sequencing was done on a sample of PBMCs or T cells enriched from blood (not recorded which). The origin of the receptors is a middle-aged man in a cohort exposed to, infected with or recovered from COVID-19 (not recorded which).

This clone was recorded a few times. This CDR3 is CASSLLAGLTNYGYTF. The DNA for the CDR3 is TGTGCCAGCAGCTTGCTCGCAGGGTTAACTAACTATGGCTACACCTTC. The genes are TRBV5-5 and TRBJ1-2; possibly TRBD1 for D (5 bases). The CDR3 runs to 16 residues. Germline V gives CDR1 SGHKS, CDR2 YYEKEE (reference sequence). V dropped 1 base and J dropped 0 bases, with 13 bases sitting between them.

The CDR3 spells CASSFGDRVLETQYF. As DNA, the CDR3 is TGTGCCAGCAGTTTTGGAGACAGGGTTTTGGAGACCCAGTACTTC. This chain joins TRBV28 and TRBJ2-5; 7 nucleotides line up with TRBD1. CDR3 length: 15 residues. With 3 bases clipped from V and 5 bases from J, the junction kept 9 bases outside the gene matches. The V gene's germline CDR1 is MDHEN and CDR2 SYDVKM. The variable domain in full, with the rest retrieved from reference TRBV28 and TRBJ2-5, is DVKVTQSSRYLVKRTGEKVFLECVQDMDHENMFWYRQDPGLGLRLIYFSYDVKMKEKGDIPEGYSVSREKKERFSLILESASTNQTSMYLCASSFGDRVLETQYFGPGTRLLVL.

The CDR3 sequence is CASSLDGGADTEAFF. The CDR3 DNA follows: TGTGCCAGCAGCTTGGATGGGGGCGCGGACACTGAAGCTTTCTTT. The chain couples TRBV5-6 to TRBJ1-1, with D possibly TRBD1 on 6 matching bases. With 0 bases removed from V and 3 bases from J, the gap between germline ends came to 12 bases. The CDR3 sequence is 15 residues long. Germline CDR1 SGHDT, CDR2 YYEEEE. Full variable domain (remainder filled in from reference TRBV5-6 and TRBJ1-1): DAGVTQSPTHLIKTRGQQVTLRCSPKSGHDTVSWYQQALGQGPQFIFQYYEEEERQRGNFPDRFSGHQFPNYSSELNVNALLLGDSALYLCASSLDGGADTEAFFGQGTRLTVV.

The chain links TRBV19 to TRBJ2-2; maybe TRBD2 (5 bases). In germline, CDR1 is LNHDA, CDR2 SQIVND (reference sequence). V dropped 3 bases and J dropped 5 bases, with 25 bases sitting between them. CDR3 length: 19 amino acids. The CDR3 region is CASSIDGPSGGGLTGELFF. In nucleotides, the CDR3 is TGTGCCAGTAGTATCGACGGGCCCTCTGGAGGTGGGTTGACCGGGGAGCTGTTTTTT.

The chain uses TRBV19 and TRBJ1-3; 8 bases map to TRBD1. The ends lost 6 bases at V and 5 bases at J; junction bases unmatched: 18. CDR1 is LNHDA and CDR2 is SQIVND in the germline V gene (reference sequence). This CDR3 has 18 amino acids. The CDR3 spells CASRGQGSFEGLRNTIYF. CDR3 nucleotides: TGTGCCAGTAGAGGACAGGGTTCTTTCGAAGGACTTCGAAACACCATATATTTT.

The chain has TRBV30 and TRBJ1-6; D perhaps matches TRBD1 (5 bases). Trimming left V 0 bases short and J 8 bases short, with 14 bases between. Germline V lookup: CDR1 GTSNPN, CDR2 SVGIG (reference sequence). This CDR3 is built from 15 residues. The CDR3 nucleotides are TGTGCCTGGAGTGTAGGGCGGCAGGGCGATTCACCCCTCCACTTT. Its protein product is CAWSVGRQGDSPLHF.

The chain recombines TRBV27 with TRBJ2-1, with TRBD2 identical over 8 bases. CDR3 size: 13 residues. Germline CDR1 reads MNHEY; CDR2 reads SMNVEV (reference sequence). V lost 3 bases, J lost 7 bases, and 2 bases stayed unmatched. CDR3 sequence: CASSFTGGNEQFF. In DNA form, the CDR3 reads TGTGCCAGCAGTTTTACGGGAGGGAATGAGCAGTTCTTC.

This chain uses TRBV27 with TRBJ2-1; tentatively, D is TRBD1 (6 bases). Germline V gene lookup returns CDR1 MNHEY and CDR2 SMNVEV (reference sequence). The CDR3 is made up of 14 amino acids. V was trimmed by 4 bases and J by 3 bases, leaving 10 bases between them. CDR3 in amino acids: CASSWTARYNEQFF. The CDR3 nucleotides read TGTGCCAGCAGTTGGACAGCGCGCTACAATGAGCAGTTCTTC.

This chain uses TRBV20-1 with TRBJ1-5; D is undetermined. Germline values: CDR1 DFQATT, CDR2 SNEGSKA (reference sequence). The CDR3 covers 16 residues. V dropped 3 bases and J dropped 2 bases, with 17 bases sitting between them. CDR3 loop: CSASDPIRRGNQPQHF. The CDR3 nucleotides read TGCAGTGCTAGTGATCCCATACGGCGGGGCAATCAGCCCCAGCATTTT.

This chain uses TRBV4-2 with TRBJ2-1, with 7 bases matching TRBD1. Germline-derived CDR1 and CDR2 are LGHNA and YNFKEQ. V lost 0 bases to trimming and J lost 3 bases; unmatched junction nucleotides: 5. CDR3 length: 16 amino acids. The DNA of the CDR3 is TGTGCCAGCAGCCAAGATTTAGGGGGCTTCTACAATGAGCAGTTCTTC. This encodes CASSQDLGGFYNEQFF.

V and J are TRBV11-3 and TRBJ2-3; the D gene is possibly TRBD1 (5 bases). Germline V gene data show CDR1 as SGHNT and CDR2 as YENEEA. The V and J ends lost 0 bases and 3 bases respectively, with 10 bases between them. The CDR3 has 15 amino acids. CDR3 amino acids: CASSLEGRVTDTQYF. The CDR3 DNA is TGTGCCAGCAGCTTAGAGGGCAGGGTGACAGATACGCAGTATTTT.

V is TRBV19 and J is TRBJ1-3; D remains ambiguous. The CDR3 consists of 12 residues. Germline lookup yields CDR1 LNHDA and CDR2 SQIVND (reference sequence). V was clipped by 2 bases and J by 4 bases, with 3 bases between them. Written as DNA, the CDR3 is TGTGCCAGTAGTATATCGGGAAACACCATATATTTT. This translates into CASSISGNTIYF.

The chain recombines TRBV3-1 (or the pseudogene TRBV3-2) with TRBJ1-2, with D possibly matching TRBD1 (5 bases). The V and J ends lost 4 bases and 4 bases respectively, with 16 bases between them. Germline CDR1 is LGHDT and CDR2 is YNNKEL (reference sequence). The CDR3 has 15 residues. The DNA for the CDR3 is TGTGCCAGCAGCCGCCCACAGGTTCCTCCCTATGGCTACACCTTC. This sequence encodes CASSRPQVPPYGYTF.

This sequence joins TRBV27 and TRBJ2-2; a weak D match, TRBD2 (6 bases). Between the trimmed V and J ends, which lost 5 bases and 8 bases, there was a span of 15 bases. CDR3 length: 14 residues. From germline, CDR1 is MNHEY and CDR2 SMNVEV (reference sequence). The CDR3 DNA is TGTGCCAGCAGTCGTCGCCCTGGGACTGGGGAGCTGTTTTTT. Its translation is CASSRRPGTGELFF.

The V call is TRBV5-1, the J call TRBJ2-2; TRBD2 matches 7 bases. V lost 1 base, J lost 1 base, and 7 bases stayed unmatched. CDR1 is SGHRS and CDR2 is YFSETQ in the germline V gene. CDR3 length: 17 residues. DNA of the CDR3: TGCGCCAGCAGCTTGCGTGGTCGCGGGAGGAACACCGGGGAGCTGTTTTTT. Its translation is CASSLRGRGRNTGELFF.

The sample holds one count of this clone. The V gene is TRBV6-5, the J gene TRBJ2-5, with a weak D call TRBD2 (6 bases). Germline V gene lookup returns CDR1 MNHEY and CDR2 SVGAGI. This CDR3 contains 13 residues. Deletions cut 4 bases from V and 4 bases from J, with 10 bases between. CDR3: CASSSFGGETQYF. The CDR3 DNA sequence: TGTGCCAGCAGTTCCTTCGGGGGAGAGACCCAGTACTTC.

The chain uses TRBV5-1 and TRBJ1-1, with 8 bases matching TRBD1. CDR1 is SGHRS, CDR2 YFSETQ, per germline. CDR3 size: 17 residues. The V segment lost 3 bases and the J segment 5 bases; nucleotides outside the gene matches: 15. CDR3 sequence (DNA): TGCGCCAGCAGCTCCCACCCTGGACAGGGTCGTTTAACTGAAGCTTTCTTT. This encodes CASSSHPGQGRLTEAFF.

This chain joins TRBV21-1 and TRBJ2-7; the table's D call TRBD1 went unverified against the DNA. TRBV21-1 is an annotated pseudogene. CDR3 length: 15 residues. The CDR3 loop reads CASSKAETGKDEQYF. The CDR3 nucleotides are TGTGCCAGCAGCAAAGCCGAGACAGGGAAAGACGAGCAGTACTTC.

This clone came up once. The chain combines TRBV14 with TRBJ2-1, with TRBD2 matching 12 bases. This CDR3 region has 17 residues. The germline V gene has CDR1 SGHDN and CDR2 FVKESK. V lost 0 bases to trimming and J lost 5 bases; unmatched junction nucleotides: 5. CDR3 protein: CASSQETGLAGDNEQFF. CDR3 in DNA: TGTGCCAGCAGCCAAGAAACGGGACTAGCGGGTGACAATGAGCAGTTCTTC. Filled out from reference TRBV14 and TRBJ2-1, the complete variable domain reads EAGVTQFPSHSVIEKGQTVTLRCDPISGHDNLYWYRRVMGKEIKFLLHFVKESKQDESGMPNNRFLAERTGGTYSTLKVQPAELEDSGVYFCASSQETGLAGDNEQFFGPGTRLTVL.

The chain recombines TRBV7-2 with TRBJ2-2, with 13 nucleotides matching TRBD2. J gave up 2 bases and V 2 bases, and 8 bases lay outside the gene matches. The CDR3 is 19 residues long. CDR1 is SGHTA, CDR2 FQGNSA, per germline. The CDR3, as DNA: TGTGCCAGCAGCTTACTCAGGACTAGCGGGAGTAAAAACACCGGGGAGCTGTTTTTT. Protein sequence: CASSLLRTSGSKNTGELFF.

The CDR3, as DNA: TGTGCCAGCAGCCAGACAAGCGGGAACTCCTACGAGCAGTACTTC. This sequence encodes CASSQTSGNSYEQYF. This chain links TRBV11-2 with TRBJ2-7; 7 positions agree with TRBD2. Germline trimming cut 5 bases from V and 0 bases from J; bases unmatched to any gene: 7. The CDR3 is 15 residues long. Germline CDR1 is SGHAT and CDR2 is FQNNGV.

This clone was observed a few times. The chain recombines TRBV13 with TRBJ2-1; TRBD2 matches 8 bases. The CDR3 sequence is 17 residues long. Unmatched junction bases numbered 12, after V lost 2 bases and J lost 6 bases. The germline gives CDR1 PRHDT, CDR2 FYEKMQ (reference sequence). CDR3 coding DNA: TGTGCCAGCAGCTTATATACGGGAGGGCCAGGTGGCAATGAGCAGTTCTTC. Protein product: CASSLYTGGPGGNEQFF.

The chain links TRBV19 to TRBJ2-7, with TRBD2 as a possible D gene (6 bases). The CDR3 has 15 residues. Deletions cut 1 base from V and 0 bases from J, with 10 bases between. CDR1 is LNHDA and CDR2 is SQIVND in the germline V gene (reference sequence). This chain's CDR3 is CASSIVSGLSYEQYF. CDR3 DNA sequence: TGTGCCAGTAGTATAGTTAGCGGTCTCTCCTACGAGCAGTACTTC.

The rearrangement links TRBV5-1 to TRBJ2-2, with 10 bases aligning to TRBD1. Germline V gene lookup returns CDR1 SGHRS and CDR2 YFSETQ. V shed 4 bases, J shed 0 bases, and the junction held 12 bases outside the gene matches. The CDR3 length is 19 residues. The CDR3: CASSLHRDRGVANTGELFF. In DNA, the CDR3 is TGCGCCAGCAGCCTACACCGGGACAGGGGTGTTGCGAACACCGGGGAGCTGTTTTTT.

The chain joins TRBV5-1 to TRBJ2-5, with 11 bases identical to TRBD1. The CDR3 extends over 15 amino acids. V trimming: 3 bases; J trimming: 2 bases; junction bases outside the gene matches: 3. In germline, CDR1 is SGHRS, CDR2 YFSETQ. As DNA, the CDR3 is TGCGCCAGCAGCTGGACAGGGGGCCCACAAGAGACCCAGTACTTC. Translation: CASSWTGGPQETQYF.

CDR3 DNA sequence: TGTGCCAGCAGCTACGACAGGCCGAACACTGAAGCTTTCTTT. Translated: CASSYDRPNTEAFF. The chain combines TRBV6-5 with TRBJ1-1; weak D call: TRBD1 (6 bases). V was trimmed by 6 bases and J by 1 base, leaving 12 bases between them. CDR3 length equals 14 residues. Germline loops: CDR1 MNHEY, CDR2 SVGAGI.

J is TRBJ1-3 and V is TRBV5-4; tentative D call: TRBD1 (5 bases). This CDR3 is 14 amino acids long. V was clipped by 2 bases and J by 1 base, with 7 bases between them. Germline CDR1 is SGHNT and CDR2 is YYREEE (reference sequence). The CDR3 sequence is CASSFAGSGNTIYF. As DNA, the CDR3 is TGTGCCAGCAGCTTCGCAGGGTCTGGAAACACCATATATTTT. Filled out from reference TRBV5-4 and TRBJ1-3, the complete variable domain reads ETGVTQSPTHLIKTRGQQVTLRCSSQSGHNTVSWYQQALGQGPQFIFQYYREEENGRGNFPPRFSGLQFPNYSSELNVNALELDDSALYLCASSFAGSGNTIYFGEGSWLTVV.